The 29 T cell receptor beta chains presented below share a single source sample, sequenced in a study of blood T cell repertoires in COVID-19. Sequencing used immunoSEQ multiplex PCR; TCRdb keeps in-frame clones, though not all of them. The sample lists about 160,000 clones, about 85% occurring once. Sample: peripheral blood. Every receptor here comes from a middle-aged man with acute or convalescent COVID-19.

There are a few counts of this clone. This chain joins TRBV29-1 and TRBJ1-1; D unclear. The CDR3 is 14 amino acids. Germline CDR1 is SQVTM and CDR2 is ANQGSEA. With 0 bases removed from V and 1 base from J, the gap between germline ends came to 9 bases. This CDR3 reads CSVEDRRGNTEAFF. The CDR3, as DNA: TGCAGCGTTGAAGATCGACGGGGGAACACTGAAGCTTTCTTT. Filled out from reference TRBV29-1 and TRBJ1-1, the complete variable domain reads SAVISQKPSRDICQRGTSLTIQCQVDSQVTMMFWYRQQPGQSLTLIATANQGSEATYESGFVIDKFPISRPNLTFSTLTVSNMSPEDSSIYLCSVEDRRGNTEAFFGQGTRLTVV.

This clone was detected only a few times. For the CDR3, the DNA is TGTGCCAGCAGCCCCAGAACCACCGGGGAGCTGTTTTTT. This translates into CASSPRTTGELFF. This chain links TRBV14 with TRBJ2-2, with unresolved D. V was cut by 4 bases and J by 4 bases, with 7 bases left in between. The length of the CDR3 is 13 residues. Germline V CDR1 and CDR2: SGHDN, FVKESK.

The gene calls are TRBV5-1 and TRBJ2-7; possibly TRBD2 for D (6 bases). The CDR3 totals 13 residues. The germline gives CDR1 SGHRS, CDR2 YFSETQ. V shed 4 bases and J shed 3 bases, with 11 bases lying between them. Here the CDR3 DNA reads TGCGCCAGCAGCCCCGGGGGATACTACGAGCAGTACTTC. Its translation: CASSPGGYYEQYF.

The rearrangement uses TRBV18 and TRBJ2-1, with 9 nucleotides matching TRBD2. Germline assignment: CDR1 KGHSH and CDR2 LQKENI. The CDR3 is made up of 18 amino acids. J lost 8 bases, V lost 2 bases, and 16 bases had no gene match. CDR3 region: CASSPRAPGLALLDEQFF. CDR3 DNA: TGTGCCAGCTCACCAAGAGCGCCGGGACTAGCTTTGTTGGATGAGCAGTTCTTC. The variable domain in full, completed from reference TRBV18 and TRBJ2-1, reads NAGVMQNPRHLVRRRGQEARLRCSPMKGHSHVYWYRQLPEEGLKFMVYLQKENIIDESGMPKERFSAEFPKEGPSILRIQQVVRGDSAAYFCASSPRAPGLALLDEQFFGPGTRLTVL.

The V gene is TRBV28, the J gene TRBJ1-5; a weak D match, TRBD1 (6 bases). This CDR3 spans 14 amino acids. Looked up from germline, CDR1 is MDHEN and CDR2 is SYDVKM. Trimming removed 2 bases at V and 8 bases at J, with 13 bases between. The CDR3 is CASSLGQHGKPQHF. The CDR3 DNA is TGTGCCAGCAGTTTAGGACAGCATGGTAAGCCCCAGCATTTT. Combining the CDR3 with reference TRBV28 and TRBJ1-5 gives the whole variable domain DVKVTQSSRYLVKRTGEKVFLECVQDMDHENMFWYRQDPGLGLRLIYFSYDVKMKEKGDIPEGYSVSREKKERFSLILESASTNQTSMYLCASSLGQHGKPQHFGDGTRLSIL.

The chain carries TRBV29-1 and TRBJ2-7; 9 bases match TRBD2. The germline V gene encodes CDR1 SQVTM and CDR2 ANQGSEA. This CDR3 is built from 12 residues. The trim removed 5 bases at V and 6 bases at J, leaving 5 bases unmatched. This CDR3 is CSVYVAGVEQYF. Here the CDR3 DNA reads TGCAGCGTTTACGTAGCGGGGGTCGAGCAGTACTTC.

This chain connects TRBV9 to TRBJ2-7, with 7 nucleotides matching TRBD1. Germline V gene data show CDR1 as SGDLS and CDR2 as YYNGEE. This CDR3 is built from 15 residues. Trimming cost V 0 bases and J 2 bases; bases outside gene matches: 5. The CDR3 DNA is TGTGCCAGCAGCGTAGAAGGGACAGCTACCTACGAGCAGTACTTC. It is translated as CASSVEGTATYEQYF.

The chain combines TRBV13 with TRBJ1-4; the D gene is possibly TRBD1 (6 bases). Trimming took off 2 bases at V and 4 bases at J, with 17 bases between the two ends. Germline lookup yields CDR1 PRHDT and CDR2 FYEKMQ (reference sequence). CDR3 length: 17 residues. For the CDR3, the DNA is TGTGCCAGCAGCTTAAGATGGGGTCAGGACAGTAATGAAAAACTGTTTTTT. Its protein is CASSLRWGQDSNEKLFF.

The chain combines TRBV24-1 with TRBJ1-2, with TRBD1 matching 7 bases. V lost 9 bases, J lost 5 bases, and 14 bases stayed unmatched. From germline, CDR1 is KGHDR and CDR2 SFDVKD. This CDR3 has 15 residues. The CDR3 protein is CATPNRDSLSYGYTF. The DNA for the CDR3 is TGTGCCACCCCCAACAGGGACAGCCTTTCTTATGGCTACACCTTC.

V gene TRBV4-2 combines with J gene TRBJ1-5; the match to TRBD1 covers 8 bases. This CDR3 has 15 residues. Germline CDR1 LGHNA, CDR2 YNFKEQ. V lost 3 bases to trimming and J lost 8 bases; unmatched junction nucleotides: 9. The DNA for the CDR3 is TGTGCCAGCAGCCAGCTACAGGGGGGTAGGGAGCCCCAGCATTTT. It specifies CASSQLQGGREPQHF.

CDR3 DNA sequence: TGTGCCACCAGCAGAGATATGGGGGAGGGTCAGCCCCAGCATTTT. It yields the protein CATSRDMGEGQPQHF. The V call is TRBV15, the J call TRBJ1-5, with D perhaps TRBD1 (5 bases). Trimming removed 0 bases at V and 6 bases at J, with 12 bases between. The CDR3 contains 15 residues. The germline V gene encodes CDR1 LNHNV and CDR2 YYDKDF (reference sequence).

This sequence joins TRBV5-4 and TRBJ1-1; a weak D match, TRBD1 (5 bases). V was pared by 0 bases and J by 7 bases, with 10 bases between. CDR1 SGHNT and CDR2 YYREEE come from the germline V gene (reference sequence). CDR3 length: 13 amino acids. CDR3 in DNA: TGTGCCAGCAGCTTGGATGACAGTCTTGAAGCTTTCTTT. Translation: CASSLDDSLEAFF. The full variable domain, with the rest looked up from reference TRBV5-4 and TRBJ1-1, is ETGVTQSPTHLIKTRGQQVTLRCSSQSGHNTVSWYQQALGQGPQFIFQYYREEENGRGNFPPRFSGLQFPNYSSELNVNALELDDSALYLCASSLDDSLEAFFGQGTRLTVV.

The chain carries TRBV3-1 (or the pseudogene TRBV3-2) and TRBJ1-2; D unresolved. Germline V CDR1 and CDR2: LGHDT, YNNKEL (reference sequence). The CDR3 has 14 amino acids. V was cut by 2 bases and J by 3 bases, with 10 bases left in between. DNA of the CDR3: TGTGCCAGCAGCCAATTGCAGTCCTACTATGGCTACACCTTC. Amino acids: CASSQLQSYYGYTF.

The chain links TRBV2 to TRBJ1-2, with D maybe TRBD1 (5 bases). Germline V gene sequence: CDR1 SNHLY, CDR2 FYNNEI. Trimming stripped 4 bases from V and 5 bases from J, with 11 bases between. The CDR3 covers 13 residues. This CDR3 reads CASSVDKSYGYTF. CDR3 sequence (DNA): TGTGCCAGCAGTGTGGACAAATCTTATGGCTACACCTTC.

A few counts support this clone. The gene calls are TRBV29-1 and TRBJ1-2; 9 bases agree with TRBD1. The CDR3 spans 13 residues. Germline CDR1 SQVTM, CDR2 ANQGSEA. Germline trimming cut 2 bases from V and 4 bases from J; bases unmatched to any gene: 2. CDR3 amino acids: CSVEKGQGYGYTF. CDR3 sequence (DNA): TGCAGCGTTGAAAAGGGACAGGGCTATGGCTACACCTTC.

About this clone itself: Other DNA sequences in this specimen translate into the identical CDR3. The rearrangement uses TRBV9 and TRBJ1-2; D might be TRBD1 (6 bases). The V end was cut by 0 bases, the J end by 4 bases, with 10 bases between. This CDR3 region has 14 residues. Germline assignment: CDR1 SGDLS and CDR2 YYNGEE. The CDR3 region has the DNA TGTGCCAGCAGCGTAGGAGGGGGTACCTATGGCTACACCTTC. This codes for CASSVGGGTYGYTF.

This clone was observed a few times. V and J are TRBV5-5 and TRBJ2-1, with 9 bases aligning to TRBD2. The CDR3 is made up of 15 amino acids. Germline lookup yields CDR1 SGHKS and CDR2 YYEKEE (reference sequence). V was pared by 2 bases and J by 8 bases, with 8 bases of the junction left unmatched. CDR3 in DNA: TGTGCCAGCAGCTTACTAGCGGGTCTAAGGGATGAGCAGTTCTTC. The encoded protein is CASSLLAGLRDEQFF.

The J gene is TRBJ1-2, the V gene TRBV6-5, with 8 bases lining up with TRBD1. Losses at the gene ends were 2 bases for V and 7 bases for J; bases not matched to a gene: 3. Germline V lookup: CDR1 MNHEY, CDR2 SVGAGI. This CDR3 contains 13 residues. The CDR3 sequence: CASSYDRGTGYTF. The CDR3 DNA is TGTGCCAGCAGTTACGACAGGGGTACTGGCTACACCTTC.

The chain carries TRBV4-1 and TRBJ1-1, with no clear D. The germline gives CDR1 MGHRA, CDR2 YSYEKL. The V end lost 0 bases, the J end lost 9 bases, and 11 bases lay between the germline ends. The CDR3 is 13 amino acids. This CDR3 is CASSQDPPLKAFF. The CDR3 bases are TGCGCCAGCAGCCAAGATCCCCCACTTAAAGCTTTCTTT.

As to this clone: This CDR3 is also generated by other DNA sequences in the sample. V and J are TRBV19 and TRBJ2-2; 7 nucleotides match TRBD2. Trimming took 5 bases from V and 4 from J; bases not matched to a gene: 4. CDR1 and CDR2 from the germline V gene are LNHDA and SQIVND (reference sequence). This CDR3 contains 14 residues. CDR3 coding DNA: TGTGCCAGTAGTCGGGGGGTTGGCACCGGGGAGCTGTTTTTT. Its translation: CASSRGVGTGELFF.

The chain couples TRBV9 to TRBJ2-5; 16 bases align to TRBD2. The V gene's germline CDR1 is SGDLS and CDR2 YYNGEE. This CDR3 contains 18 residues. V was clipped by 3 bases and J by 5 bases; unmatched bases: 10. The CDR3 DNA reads TGTGCCAGCAGCGCAGGGACTAGCGGGGGGGCCGGGGGTGAGACCCAGTACTTC. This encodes CASSAGTSGGAGGETQYF.

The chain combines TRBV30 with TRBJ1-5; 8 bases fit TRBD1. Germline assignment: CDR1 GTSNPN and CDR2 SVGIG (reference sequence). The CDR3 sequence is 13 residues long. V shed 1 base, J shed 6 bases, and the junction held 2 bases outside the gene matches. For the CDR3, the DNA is TGTGCCTGGAGTGACAGGGGGGGTCAGCCCCAGCATTTT. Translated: CAWSDRGGQPQHF.

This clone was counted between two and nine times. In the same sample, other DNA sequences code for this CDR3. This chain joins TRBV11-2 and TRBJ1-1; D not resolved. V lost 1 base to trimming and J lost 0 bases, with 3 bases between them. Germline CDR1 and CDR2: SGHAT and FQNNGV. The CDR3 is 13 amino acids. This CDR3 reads CASSLALNTEAFF. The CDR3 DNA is TGTGCCAGCAGCTTAGCTCTGAACACTGAAGCTTTCTTT.

CDR3 region: CASSEGTGNYGYTF. The CDR3 DNA sequence: TGTGCCAGCAGTGAAGGGACAGGGAACTATGGCTACACCTTC. The V call is TRBV6-1, the J call TRBJ1-2; 8 bases fit TRBD1. The CDR3 sequence is 14 residues long. Trimming cost V 1 base and J 2 bases; bases outside gene matches: 0. Germline loops: CDR1 MNHNS, CDR2 SASEGT.

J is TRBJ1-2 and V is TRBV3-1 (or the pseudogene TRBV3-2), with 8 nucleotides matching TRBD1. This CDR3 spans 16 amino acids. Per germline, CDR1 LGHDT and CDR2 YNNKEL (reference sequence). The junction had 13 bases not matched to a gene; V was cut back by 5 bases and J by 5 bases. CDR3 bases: TGTGCCAGCAGCGCCCCTGGACAGGGCGGCTCGTATGGCTACACCTTC. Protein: CASSAPGQGGSYGYTF.

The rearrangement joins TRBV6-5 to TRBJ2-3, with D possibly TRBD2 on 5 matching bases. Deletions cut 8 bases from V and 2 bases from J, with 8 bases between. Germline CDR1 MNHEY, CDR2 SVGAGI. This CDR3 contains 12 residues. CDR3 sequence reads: CASRGLTDTQYF. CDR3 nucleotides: TGTGCCAGCCGGGGTCTCACAGATACGCAGTATTTT.

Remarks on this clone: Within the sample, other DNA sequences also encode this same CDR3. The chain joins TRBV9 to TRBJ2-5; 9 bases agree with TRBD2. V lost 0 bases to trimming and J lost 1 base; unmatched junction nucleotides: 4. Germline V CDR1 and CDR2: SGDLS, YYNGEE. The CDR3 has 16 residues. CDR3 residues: CASSVGLAGSQETQYF. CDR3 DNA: TGTGCCAGCAGCGTAGGTCTAGCGGGGAGCCAAGAGACCCAGTACTTC.

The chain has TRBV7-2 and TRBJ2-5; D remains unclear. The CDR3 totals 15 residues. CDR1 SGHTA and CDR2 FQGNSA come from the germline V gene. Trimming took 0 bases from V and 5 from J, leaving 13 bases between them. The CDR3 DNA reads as TGTGCCAGCAGCTTAGCAGTGGCAGGTCCGGAGACCCAGTACTTC. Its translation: CASSLAVAGPETQYF.

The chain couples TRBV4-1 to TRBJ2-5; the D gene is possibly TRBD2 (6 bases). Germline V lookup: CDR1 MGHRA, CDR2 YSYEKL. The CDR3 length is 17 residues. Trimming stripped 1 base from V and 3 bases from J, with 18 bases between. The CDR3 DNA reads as TGCGCCAGCAGCCAAGGACCCGTTAGGGGACTTAAAGAGACCCAGTACTTC. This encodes CASSQGPVRGLKETQYF.